A selection of T cell receptor beta chains follows, all from one sample in a study of a mutant IDH1 vaccine in newly diagnosed glioma. The assay was immunoSEQ multiplex PCR, and TCRdb's table has in-frame clones only and misses some. This sample has around 50,000 clones, with 86% found just once. The input for sequencing was PBMCs, taken from a glioma patient treated with radiotherapy, temozolomide or both. All receptors come from a man aged 40-50 years with glioma. Each CDR3 is given with its conserved first and last residue. Fields, in order: V gene, CDR3 protein.

v_call: TRBV4-3
cdr3_aa: CASSQEQNQETQYF

v_call: TRBV27
cdr3_aa: CASSYQGGNQPQHF

v_call: TRBV5-1
cdr3_aa: CASSLGQGGTEAFF

v_call: TRBV27
cdr3_aa: CASSSLLLRDPKGYTF

v_call: TRBV5-4
cdr3_aa: CASSPKERRNTGELFF

v_call: TRBV12-5
cdr3_aa: CASGLVRGRTEAFF

v_call: TRBV6-4
cdr3_aa: CAITPGTSGNADTQYF

v_call: TRBV28
cdr3_aa: CASRRRTSGSFF

v_call: TRBV6-5
cdr3_aa: CASSYSTGTNEKLFF

v_call: TRBV15
cdr3_aa: CATSRDLIEQFF

v_call: TRBV6-6
cdr3_aa: CASTTGTGSNTEAFF

v_call: TRBV4-2
cdr3_aa: CASSQARGTPDTQYF

v_call: TRBV5-1
cdr3_aa: CASSSLSGSTYEQFF

v_call: TRBV9
cdr3_aa: CASSVDRSSGNTIYF

v_call: TRBV27
cdr3_aa: CASSLWAVRSGANVLTF

v_call: TRBV25-1
cdr3_aa: CASSGLAGYNEQFF

v_call: TRBV28
cdr3_aa: CASSFRRTGGFGKLFF

v_call: TRBV27
cdr3_aa: CASSPLHQPQHF

v_call: TRBV6-4
cdr3_aa: CASRGTSGSADTQYF

v_call: TRBV25-1
cdr3_aa: CASSETGQGLYNEQFF

v_call: TRBV7-8
cdr3_aa: CASSLILREGVDNEQFF

v_call: TRBV6-5
cdr3_aa: CASTLDRNTGELFF

v_call: TRBV11-1
cdr3_aa: CASSLMRGASYNEQFF

v_call: TRBV7-9
cdr3_aa: CASSLVTGGYTF

v_call: TRBV28
cdr3_aa: CASSPTTGHYSNQPQHF

v_call: TRBV5-4
cdr3_aa: CASTLGLAGVVDTQYF

v_call: TRBV19
cdr3_aa: CASSPPGGWGETQYF

v_call: TRBV28
cdr3_aa: CASSLPTGGNTEAFF

v_call: TRBV6-5
cdr3_aa: CASHRGANNYGYTF

v_call: TRBV29-1
cdr3_aa: CSVEAPAGDPSYEQYF

v_call: TRBV9
cdr3_aa: CASSLGGLIGPNEQFF

v_call: TRBV14
cdr3_aa: CASSQTTSGVYTGELFF

v_call: TRBV9
cdr3_aa: CASSPRGMGTYEQYF

v_call: TRBV27
cdr3_aa: CASSSGMGDGYTF

v_call: TRBV28
cdr3_aa: CASSSSTGALFGYTF

v_call: TRBV20-1
cdr3_aa: CSARENAEAFF

v_call: TRBV7-3
cdr3_aa: CASSLQPSGANVLTF

v_call: TRBV5-1
cdr3_aa: CASSSGTGITGELFF

v_call: TRBV4-1
cdr3_aa: CASSQEASADSFYGYTF

v_call: TRBV11-3
cdr3_aa: CASSLGGGGSGDTQYF

v_call: TRBV18
cdr3_aa: CASSLLGGSGAGSNQPQHF

v_call: TRBV5-4
cdr3_aa: CASSLDGRYEQYF

v_call: TRBV27
cdr3_aa: CASSPTPRLAGGVEQFF

v_call: TRBV21-1
cdr3_aa: CASSKIGGDRHRRPDSNQPQHF

v_call: TRBV6-6
cdr3_aa: CASSPGQGGQPQHF

v_call: TRBV18
cdr3_aa: CASSPTGYMNTEAFF

v_call: TRBV5-1
cdr3_aa: CASRTFTGGSYNEQFF